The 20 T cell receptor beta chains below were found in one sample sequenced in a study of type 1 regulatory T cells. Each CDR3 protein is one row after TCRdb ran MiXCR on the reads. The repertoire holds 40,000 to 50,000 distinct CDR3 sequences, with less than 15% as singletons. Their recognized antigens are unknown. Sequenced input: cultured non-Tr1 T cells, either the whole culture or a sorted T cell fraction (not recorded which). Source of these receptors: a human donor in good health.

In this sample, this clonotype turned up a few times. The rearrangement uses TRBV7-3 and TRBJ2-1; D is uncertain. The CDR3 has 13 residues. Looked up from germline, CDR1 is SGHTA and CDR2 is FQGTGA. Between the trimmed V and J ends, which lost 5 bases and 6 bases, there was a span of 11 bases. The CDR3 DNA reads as TGTGCCAGCAGCACAAGGACCAGCAATGAGCAGTTCTTC. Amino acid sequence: CASSTRTSNEQFF.

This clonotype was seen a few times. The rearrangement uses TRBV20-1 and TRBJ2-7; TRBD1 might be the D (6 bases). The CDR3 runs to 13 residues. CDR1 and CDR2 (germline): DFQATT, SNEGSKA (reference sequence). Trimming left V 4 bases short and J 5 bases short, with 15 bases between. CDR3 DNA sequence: TGCAGTGCTATGAGGGGGAGTCAGGACGAGCAGTACTTC. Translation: CSAMRGSQDEQYF.

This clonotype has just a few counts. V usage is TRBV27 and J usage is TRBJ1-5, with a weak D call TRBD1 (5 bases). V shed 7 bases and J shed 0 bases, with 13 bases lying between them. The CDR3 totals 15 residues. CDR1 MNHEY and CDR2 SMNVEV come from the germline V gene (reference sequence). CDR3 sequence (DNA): TGTGCCAGCAACAGGACACCCTTTAGCAATCAGCCCCAGCATTTT. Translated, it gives CASNRTPFSNQPQHF.

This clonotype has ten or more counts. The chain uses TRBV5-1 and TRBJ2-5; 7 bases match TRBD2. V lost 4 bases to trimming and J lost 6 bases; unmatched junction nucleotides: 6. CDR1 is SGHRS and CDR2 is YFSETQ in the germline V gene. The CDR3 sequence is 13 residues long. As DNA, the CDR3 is TGCGCCAGCAGCCCAGGACTAGAAAAGACCCAGTACTTC. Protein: CASSPGLEKTQYF.

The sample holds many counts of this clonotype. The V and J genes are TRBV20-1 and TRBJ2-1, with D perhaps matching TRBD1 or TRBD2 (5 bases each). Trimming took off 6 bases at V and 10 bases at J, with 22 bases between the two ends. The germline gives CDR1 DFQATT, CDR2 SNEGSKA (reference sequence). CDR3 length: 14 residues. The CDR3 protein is CSAGDPGPTEEQFF. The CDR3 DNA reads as TGCAGTGCGGGGGACCCTGGACCCACCGAGGAGCAGTTCTTC.

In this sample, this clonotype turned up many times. Written as DNA, the CDR3 is TGTGCCAGCAGGAGACAGGCCTCCTCCTACGAGCAGTACTTC. It is translated as CASRRQASSYEQYF. This rearrangement joins TRBV27 to TRBJ2-7, with D possibly matching TRBD1 (6 bases). The CDR3 has 14 residues. Trimming took 6 bases from V and 0 from J, leaving 12 bases between them. From germline, CDR1 is MNHEY and CDR2 SMNVEV (reference sequence).

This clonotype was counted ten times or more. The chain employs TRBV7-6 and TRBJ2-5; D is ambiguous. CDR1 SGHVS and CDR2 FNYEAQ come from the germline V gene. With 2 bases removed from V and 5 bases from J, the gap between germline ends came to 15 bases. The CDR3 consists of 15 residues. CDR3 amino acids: CASSLPISAQETQYF. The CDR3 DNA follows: TGTGCCAGCAGCTTACCGATTTCGGCCCAGGAGACCCAGTACTTC.

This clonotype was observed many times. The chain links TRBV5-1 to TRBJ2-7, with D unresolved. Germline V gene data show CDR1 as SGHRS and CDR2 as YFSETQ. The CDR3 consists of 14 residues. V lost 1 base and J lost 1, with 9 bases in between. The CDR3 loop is CASSLTESSYEQYF. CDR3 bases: TGCGCCAGCAGCTTGACCGAGAGTTCCTACGAGCAGTACTTC.

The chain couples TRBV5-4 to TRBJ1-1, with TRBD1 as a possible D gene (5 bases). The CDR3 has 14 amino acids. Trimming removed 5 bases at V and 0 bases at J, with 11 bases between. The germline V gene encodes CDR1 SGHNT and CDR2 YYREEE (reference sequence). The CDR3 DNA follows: TGTGCCAGCAGGCGGGCAGGGCTGAACACTGAAGCTTTCTTT. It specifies CASRRAGLNTEAFF. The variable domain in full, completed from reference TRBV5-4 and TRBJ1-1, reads ETGVTQSPTHLIKTRGQQVTLRCSSQSGHNTVSWYQQALGQGPQFIFQYYREEENGRGNFPPRFSGLQFPNYSSELNVNALELDDSALYLCASRRAGLNTEAFFGQGTRLTVV.

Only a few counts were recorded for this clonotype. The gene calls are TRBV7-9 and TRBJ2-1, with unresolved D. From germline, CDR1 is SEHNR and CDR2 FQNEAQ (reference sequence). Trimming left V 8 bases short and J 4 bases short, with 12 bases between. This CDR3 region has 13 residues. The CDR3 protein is CASLKGGYNEQFF. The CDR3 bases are TGTGCCAGCTTAAAAGGCGGTTACAATGAGCAGTTCTTC.

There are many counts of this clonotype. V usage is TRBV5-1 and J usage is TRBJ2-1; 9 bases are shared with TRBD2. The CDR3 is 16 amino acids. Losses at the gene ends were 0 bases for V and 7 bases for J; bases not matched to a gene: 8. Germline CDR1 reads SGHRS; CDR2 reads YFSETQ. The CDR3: CASSLGAGGPRNEQFF. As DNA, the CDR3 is TGCGCCAGCAGCTTGGGGGCGGGAGGGCCGCGGAATGAGCAGTTCTTC.

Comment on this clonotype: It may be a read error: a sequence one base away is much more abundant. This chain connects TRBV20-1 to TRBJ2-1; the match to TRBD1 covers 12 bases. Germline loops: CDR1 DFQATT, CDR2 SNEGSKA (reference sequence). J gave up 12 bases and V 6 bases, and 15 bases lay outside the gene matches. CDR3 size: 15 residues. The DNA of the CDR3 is TGCAGTGCGGCCGGGACAGGGGGCGCCTTAGGTGGGCAGTTCTTC. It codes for CSAAGTGGALGGQFF.

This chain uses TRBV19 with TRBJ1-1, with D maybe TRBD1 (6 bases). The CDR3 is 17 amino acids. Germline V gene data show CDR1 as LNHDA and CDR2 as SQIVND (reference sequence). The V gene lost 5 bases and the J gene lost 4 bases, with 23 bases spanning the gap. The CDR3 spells CASSQSGVSVRGTEAFF. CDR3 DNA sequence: TGTGCCAGTAGTCAGTCAGGGGTATCAGTTCGGGGCACTGAAGCTTTCTTT.

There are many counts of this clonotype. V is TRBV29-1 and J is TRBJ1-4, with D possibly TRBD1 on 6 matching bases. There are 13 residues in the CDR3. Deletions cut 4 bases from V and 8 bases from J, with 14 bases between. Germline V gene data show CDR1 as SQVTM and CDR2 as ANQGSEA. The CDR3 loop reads CSVGGGSDEKLFF. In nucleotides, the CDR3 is TGCAGCGTTGGAGGGGGGTCCGACGAAAAACTGTTTTTT.

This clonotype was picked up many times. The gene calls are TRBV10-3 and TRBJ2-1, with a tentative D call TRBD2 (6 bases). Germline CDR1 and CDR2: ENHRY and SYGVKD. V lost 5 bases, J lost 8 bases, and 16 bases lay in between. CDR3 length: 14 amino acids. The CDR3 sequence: CAISSPTGDDEQFF. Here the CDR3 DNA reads TGTGCCATCAGTTCCCCAACGGGGGACGATGAGCAGTTCTTC.

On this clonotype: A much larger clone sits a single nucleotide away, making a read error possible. CDR3 nucleotide sequence: TGTGTCAGCAGCTTAATGGGGTTCACTAATGAAAAACTGTTTTTT. Translation: CVSSLMGFTNEKLFF. The chain recombines TRBV7-2 with TRBJ1-4; D is unresolved. The germline V gene has CDR1 SGHTA and CDR2 FQGNSA. This CDR3 is 15 amino acids long.

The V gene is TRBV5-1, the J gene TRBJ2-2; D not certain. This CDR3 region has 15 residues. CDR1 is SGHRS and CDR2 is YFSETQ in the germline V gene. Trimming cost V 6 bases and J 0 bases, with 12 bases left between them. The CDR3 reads CASTWDPTNTGELFF. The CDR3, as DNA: TGCGCCAGCACCTGGGATCCTACGAACACCGGGGAGCTGTTTTTT.

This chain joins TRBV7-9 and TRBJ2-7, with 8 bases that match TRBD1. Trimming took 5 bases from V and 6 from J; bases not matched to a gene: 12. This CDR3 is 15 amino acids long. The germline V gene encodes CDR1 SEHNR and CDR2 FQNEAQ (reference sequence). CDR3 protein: CASSGYRGSFGEQYF. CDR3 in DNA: TGTGCCAGCAGCGGTTACAGGGGGAGTTTTGGCGAGCAGTACTTC.

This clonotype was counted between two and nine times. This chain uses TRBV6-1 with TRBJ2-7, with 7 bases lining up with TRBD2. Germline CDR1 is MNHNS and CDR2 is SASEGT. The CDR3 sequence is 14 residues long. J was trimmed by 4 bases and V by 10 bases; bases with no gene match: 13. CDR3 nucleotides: TGTGCCACCTACCGAGGGAGGGAAGATTACGAGCAGTACTTC. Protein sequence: CATYRGREDYEQYF.

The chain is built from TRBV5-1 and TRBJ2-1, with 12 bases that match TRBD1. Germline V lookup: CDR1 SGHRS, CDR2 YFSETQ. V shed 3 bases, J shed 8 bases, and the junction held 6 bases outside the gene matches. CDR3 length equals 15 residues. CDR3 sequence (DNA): TGCGCCAGCAGCTATGGGACAGGGGGCAAGGATGAGCAGTTCTTC. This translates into CASSYGTGGKDEQFF.